This TCR beta chain was sequenced in a study of CD8+ T cells in alopecia areata. cDNA reverse transcribed from extracted RNA served as the sequencing template. Generated by immunoSEQ multiplex PCR, the TCRdb table keeps only in-frame clones and is missing some. The top ten hold about 9% of the sample, which has around 100,000 clones, around three fifths seen once. It was from PBMCs that CD4+ and CD8+ T cells were sorted. Overall study results and limits: Patients shared TCRs less clearly than mice did, possibly for HLA-related reasons. Scalp specimens additionally yield sequences from normal skin's resident alphabeta T cells. Greater clonality was observed in lesional scalp samples, especially alopecia totalis/universalis, versus normal scalp.

Worth noting for this clone: Its antigen is not identified.

The germline CDR1 and CDR2 sequences are LNHNV and YYDKDF (reference sequence). J was trimmed by 1 base and V by 5 bases; bases with no gene match: 4. This CDR3 is built from 15 residues. J is TRBJ2-3 and V is TRBV15; 9 positions agree with TRBD2. The sequence came from a human donor in good health. Sequenced material: CD4+ T cells sorted from blood. The DNA of the CDR3 is TGTGCCACCAGCCTTCGACTAGCGGGCACAGATACGCAGTATTTT. This sequence encodes CATSLRLAGTDTQYF.